This T cell receptor beta chain was documented in a study of blood T cell repertoires in COVID-19. The CDR3 runs 13 residues. Germline-derived CDR1 and CDR2 are MDHEN and SYDVKM. Trimming shortened V by 6 bases and J by 8 bases, and 13 bases separated the two germline ends. Here immunoSEQ multiplex PCR was the method, and the copy in TCRdb shows in-frame clones only, minus some. The data hold some 300,000 clones, with 90% observed a single time. The rearrangement uses TRBV28 and TRBJ1-4; maybe TRBD1 (6 bases). Sequenced input: PBMCs or T cells enriched from blood (not recorded which). This clonotype was sampled from a woman in her 30s who had been exposed to COVID-19. CDR3: CASSWGGEEKLFF. The CDR3 nucleotides read TGTGCCAGCAGCTGGGGGGGCGAAGAAAAACTGTTTTTT. The variable domain in full, with the rest retrieved from reference TRBV28 and TRBJ1-4, is DVKVTQSSRYLVKRTGEKVFLECVQDMDHENMFWYRQDPGLGLRLIYFSYDVKMKEKGDIPEGYSVSREKKERFSLILESASTNQTSMYLCASSWGGEEKLFFGSGTQLSVL.